This TCR beta chain was found in a study of shared clonotypes between healthy human individuals. Study observations and caveats: Estimated richness values were generally larger in naive subsets than in memory subsets.

TCRdb's table, derived via immunoSEQ multiplex PCR, lists solely in-frame clones and lacks some. The sample consists of fewer than 2.5 million clones, 80% to 95% of them appearing once. This clone was seen more than once but under ten times. The antigen remains undetermined. The identical CDR3 is also encoded by other nucleotide sequences in the sample. CDR1 and CDR2 (germline): GTSNPN, SVGIG (reference sequence). There are 11 residues in the CDR3. Trimming removed 0 bases at V and 11 bases at J, with 10 bases between. Sequencing was done on a sample of naive CD4+ T cells from PBMCs. The subset is: CD45RA+ positively selected. The source is a man between 18 and 35 years old in good health. Some clones in this sample may be carry-over from other donors' samples. The chain recombines TRBV30 with TRBJ1-1; D remains ambiguous. As DNA, the CDR3 is TGTGCCTGGAGTGTCGGAGGTACGGCTTTCTTT. As protein: CAWSVGGTAFF.